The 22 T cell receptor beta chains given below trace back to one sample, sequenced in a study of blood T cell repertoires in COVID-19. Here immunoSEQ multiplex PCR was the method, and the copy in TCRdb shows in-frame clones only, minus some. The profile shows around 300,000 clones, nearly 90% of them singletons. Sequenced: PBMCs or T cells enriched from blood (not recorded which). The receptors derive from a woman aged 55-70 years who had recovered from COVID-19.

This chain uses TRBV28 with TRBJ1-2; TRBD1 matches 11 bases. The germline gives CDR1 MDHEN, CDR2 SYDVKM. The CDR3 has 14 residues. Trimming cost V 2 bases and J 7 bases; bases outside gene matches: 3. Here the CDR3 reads CASSLGQGAGGYTF. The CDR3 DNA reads TGTGCCAGCAGTTTAGGACAGGGGGCCGGTGGCTACACCTTC.

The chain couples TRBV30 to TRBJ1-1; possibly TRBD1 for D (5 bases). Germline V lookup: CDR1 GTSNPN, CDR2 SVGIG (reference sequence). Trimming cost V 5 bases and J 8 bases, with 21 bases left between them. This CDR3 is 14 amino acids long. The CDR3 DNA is TGTGCCTGGGTTCAAGAGGGAGGGGTTATGGAAGCTTTCTTT. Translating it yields CAWVQEGGVMEAFF. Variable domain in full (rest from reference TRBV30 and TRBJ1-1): SQTIHQWPATLVQPVGSPLSLECTVEGTSNPNLYWYRQAAGRGLQLLFYSVGIGQISSEVPQNLSASRPQDRQFILSSKKLLLSDSGFYLCAWVQEGGVMEAFFGQGTRLTVV.

CDR3 DNA: TGCGCCAGCAGCGAGACTAGCGGGAGGCAGGGTGAGCAGTTCTTC. Protein product: CASSETSGRQGEQFF. The chain has TRBV4-1 and TRBJ2-1; TRBD2 matches 13 bases. V was clipped by 5 bases and J by 9 bases; unmatched bases: 7. Germline-derived CDR1 and CDR2 are MGHRA and YSYEKL. The CDR3 loop spans 15 amino acids.

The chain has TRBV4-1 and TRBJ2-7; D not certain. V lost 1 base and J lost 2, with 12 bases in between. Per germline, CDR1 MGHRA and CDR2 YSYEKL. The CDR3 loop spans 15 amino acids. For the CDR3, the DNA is TGCGCCAGCAGCCAAGGGCTAAGAGGCGCCTACGAGCAGTACTTC. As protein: CASSQGLRGAYEQYF.

This CDR3 reads CASSHTGLAFGGQFF. In DNA, the CDR3 is TGTGCCAGCAGCCATACGGGACTAGCCTTCGGGGGGCAGTTCTTC. V usage is TRBV3-1 (or the pseudogene TRBV3-2) and J usage is TRBJ2-1; 9 positions match TRBD2. Germline V gene sequence: CDR1 LGHDT, CDR2 YNNKEL (reference sequence). The CDR3 contains 15 residues. V lost 3 bases and J lost 12; bases outside the gene matches: 12.

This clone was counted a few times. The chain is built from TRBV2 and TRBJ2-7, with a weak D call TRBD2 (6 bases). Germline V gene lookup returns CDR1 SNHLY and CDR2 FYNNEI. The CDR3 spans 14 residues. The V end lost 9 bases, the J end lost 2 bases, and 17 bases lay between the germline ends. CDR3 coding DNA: TGTGCCAGTGGGCGGGGCGGAGCAACCTACGAGCAGTACTTC. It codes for CASGRGGATYEQYF.

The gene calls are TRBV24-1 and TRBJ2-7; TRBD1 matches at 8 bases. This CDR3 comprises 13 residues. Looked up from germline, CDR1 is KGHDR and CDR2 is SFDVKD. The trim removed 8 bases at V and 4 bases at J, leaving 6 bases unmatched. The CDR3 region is CATMRTGTYEQYF. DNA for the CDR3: TGTGCCACCATGAGGACAGGGACGTACGAGCAGTACTTC.

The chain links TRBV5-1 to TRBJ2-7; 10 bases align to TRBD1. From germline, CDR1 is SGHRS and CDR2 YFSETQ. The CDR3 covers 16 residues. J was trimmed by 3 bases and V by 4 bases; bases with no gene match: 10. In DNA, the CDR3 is TGCGCCAGCAGCGTCGAGCCGGGGACAGGGGTCTACGAGCAGTACTTC. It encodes CASSVEPGTGVYEQYF. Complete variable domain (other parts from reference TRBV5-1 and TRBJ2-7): KAGVTQTPRYLIKTRGQQVTLSCSPISGHRSVSWYQQTPGQGLQFLFEYFSETQRNKGNFPGRFSGRQFSNSRSEMNVSTLELGDSALYLCASSVEPGTGVYEQYFGPGTRLTVT.

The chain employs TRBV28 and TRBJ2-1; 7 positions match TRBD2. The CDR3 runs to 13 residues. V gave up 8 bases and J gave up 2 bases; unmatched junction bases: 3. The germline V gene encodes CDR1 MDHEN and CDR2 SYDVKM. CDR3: CASVGRAYNEQFF. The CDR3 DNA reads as TGTGCCAGCGTGGGGAGGGCCTACAATGAGCAGTTCTTC.

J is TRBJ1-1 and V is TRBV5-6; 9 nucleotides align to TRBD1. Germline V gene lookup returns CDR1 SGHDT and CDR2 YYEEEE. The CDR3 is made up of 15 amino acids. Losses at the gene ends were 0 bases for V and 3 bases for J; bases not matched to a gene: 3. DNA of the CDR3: TGTGCCAGCAGCTTGGACAGGGGGCGGGACACTGAAGCTTTCTTT. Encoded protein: CASSLDRGRDTEAFF.

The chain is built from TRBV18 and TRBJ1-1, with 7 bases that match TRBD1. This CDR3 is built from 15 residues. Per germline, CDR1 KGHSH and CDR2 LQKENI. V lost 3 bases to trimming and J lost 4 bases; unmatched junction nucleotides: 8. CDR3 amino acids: CASSPDRVLGTEAFF. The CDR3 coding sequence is TGTGCCAGCTCACCCGACAGGGTTCTCGGCACTGAAGCTTTCTTT.

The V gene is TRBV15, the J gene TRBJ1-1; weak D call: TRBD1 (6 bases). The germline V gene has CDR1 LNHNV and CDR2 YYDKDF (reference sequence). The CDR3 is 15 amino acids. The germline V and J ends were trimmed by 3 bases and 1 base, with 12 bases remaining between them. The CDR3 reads CATSRDSWGNTEAFF. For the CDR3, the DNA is TGTGCCACCAGCAGGGACAGCTGGGGGAACACTGAAGCTTTCTTT.

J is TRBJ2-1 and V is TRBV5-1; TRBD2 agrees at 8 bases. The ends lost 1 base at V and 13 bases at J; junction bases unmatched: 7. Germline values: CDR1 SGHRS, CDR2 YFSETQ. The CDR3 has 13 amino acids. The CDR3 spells CASSLQREGEQFF. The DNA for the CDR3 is TGCGCCAGCAGCTTGCAACGGGAGGGCGAACAGTTCTTC.

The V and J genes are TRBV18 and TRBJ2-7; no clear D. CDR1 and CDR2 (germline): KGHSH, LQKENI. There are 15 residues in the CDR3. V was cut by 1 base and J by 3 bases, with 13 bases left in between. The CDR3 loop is CASSPRLDLIYEQYF. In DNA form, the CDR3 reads TGTGCCAGCTCACCACGCCTAGACCTGATCTACGAGCAGTACTTC.

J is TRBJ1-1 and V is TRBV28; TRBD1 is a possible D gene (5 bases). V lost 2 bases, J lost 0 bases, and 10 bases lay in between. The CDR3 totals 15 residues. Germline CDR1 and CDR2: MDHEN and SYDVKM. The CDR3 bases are TGTGCCAGCAGTTTAAGTGCAGGGATGAACACTGAAGCTTTCTTT. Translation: CASSLSAGMNTEAFF.

CDR3 DNA: TGTGCCAGCTCACCACAGGGACAGGTAGATTTCTATGGCTACACCTTC. Protein product: CASSPQGQVDFYGYTF. The chain employs TRBV18 and TRBJ1-2; TRBD1 aligns across 8 bases. CDR3 length equals 16 residues. The V gene's germline CDR1 is KGHSH and CDR2 LQKENI. Germline trimming cut 1 base from V and 4 bases from J; bases unmatched to any gene: 8.

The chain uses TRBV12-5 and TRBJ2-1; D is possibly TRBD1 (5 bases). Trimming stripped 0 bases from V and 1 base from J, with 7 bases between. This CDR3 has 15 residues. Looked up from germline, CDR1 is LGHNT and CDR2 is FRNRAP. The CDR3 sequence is CASGLVKGSYNEQFF. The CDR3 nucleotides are TGTGCTAGTGGTTTGGTTAAGGGGTCCTACAATGAGCAGTTCTTC.

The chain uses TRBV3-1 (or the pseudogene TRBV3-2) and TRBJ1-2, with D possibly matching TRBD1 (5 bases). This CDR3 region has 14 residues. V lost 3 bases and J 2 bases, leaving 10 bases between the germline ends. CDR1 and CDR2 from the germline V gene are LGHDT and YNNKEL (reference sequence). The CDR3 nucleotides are TGTGCCAGCAGCCACCCCAGGGCAAACTATGGCTACACCTTC. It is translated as CASSHPRANYGYTF.

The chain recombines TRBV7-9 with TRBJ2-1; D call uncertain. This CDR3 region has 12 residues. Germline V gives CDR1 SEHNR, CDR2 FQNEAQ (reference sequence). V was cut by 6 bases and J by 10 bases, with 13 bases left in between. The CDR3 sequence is CASSPQAGEQFF. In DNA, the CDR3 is TGTGCCAGCAGTCCCCAGGCTGGGGAGCAGTTCTTC.

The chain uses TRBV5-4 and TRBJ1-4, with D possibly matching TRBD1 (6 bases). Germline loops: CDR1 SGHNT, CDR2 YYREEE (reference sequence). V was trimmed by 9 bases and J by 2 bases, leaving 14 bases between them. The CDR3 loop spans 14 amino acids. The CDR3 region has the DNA TGTGCCACAAAACAGGGAACTACTAATGAAAAACTGTTTTTT. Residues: CATKQGTTNEKLFF.

The CDR3 coding sequence is TGCGCCAGCAGCCACCCTAGCGGGAACACCGGGGAGCTGTTTTTT. It yields the protein CASSHPSGNTGELFF. The J gene is TRBJ2-2, the V gene TRBV4-1, with 7 bases fitting TRBD2. Germline V gives CDR1 MGHRA, CDR2 YSYEKL. The CDR3 loop spans 15 amino acids. Trimming cost V 3 bases and J 1 base; bases outside gene matches: 2.

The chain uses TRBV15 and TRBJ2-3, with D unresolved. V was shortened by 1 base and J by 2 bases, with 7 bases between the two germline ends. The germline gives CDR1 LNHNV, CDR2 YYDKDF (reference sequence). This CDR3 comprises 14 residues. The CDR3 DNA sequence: TGTGCCACCAGCAGAGCTACAGTCACAGATACGCAGTATTTT. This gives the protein CATSRATVTDTQYF.